These T cell receptor beta chains were read from a single sample in a study of control samples from healthy donors and cancer patients. Only in-frame clones appear in the TCRdb table, and some are missing; sequencing was by immunoSEQ multiplex PCR. The table has more than 15,000 clones, roughly 91% seen once. The sequenced material came from PBMCs. These receptors all come from a woman aged 60-75 years with head and neck cancer. Each CDR3 is given with its conserved first and last residue. The D gene is left open where the match is weak. Only part of the rows carry a size: once, few, many, or a class if the clone is expanded.

CDR3 length | clone size | J gene | V gene | D gene | CDR3 protein | CDR3 DNA
14 | . | TRBJ2-7 | TRBV2 | . | CASTKDTGSSEQYF | TGTGCCAGCACCAAAGACACAGGGTCTAGCGAGCAGTACTTC
15 | . | TRBJ1-1 | TRBV18 | . | CASSPSTGRDSEAFF | TGTGCCAGCTCACCCTCGACAGGACGGGACTCTGAAGCTTTCTTT
15 | . | TRBJ2-5 | TRBV10-2 | . | CASIPRLVPQETQYF | TGCGCCAGCATACCCCGACTAGTGCCACAAGAGACCCAGTACTTC
15 | once | TRBJ2-1 | TRBV5-1 | TRBD2 | CASSLAGSRSNEQFF | TGCGCCAGCAGCTTAGCGGGAAGTAGGTCGAATGAGCAGTTCTTC
15 | few | TRBJ1-6 | TRBV28 | . | CASSFLTGRLSPLHF | TGTGCCAGCAGTTTTCTCACAGGCCGGCTCTCACCCCTCCACTTT
12 | . | TRBJ2-1 | TRBV5-6 | . | CASSWNLAEQFF | TGTGCCAGCAGCTGGAATCTGGCAGAGCAGTTCTTC
14 | . | TRBJ1-2 | TRBV5-6 | TRBD1 | CASSYRDRGNGYTF | TGTGCCAGCAGCTACCGGGACAGGGGGAACGGCTACACCTTC
15 | . | TRBJ2-1 | TRBV10-2 | TRBD2 | CASRLPGLADNEQFF | TGCGCCAGCAGGCTACCGGGACTAGCTGACAATGAGCAGTTCTTC
15 | . | TRBJ2-1 | TRBV3-1/TRBV3-2 | . | CASSQVAHLRNEQFF | TGTGCCAGCAGCCAAGTGGCCCATCTACGCAATGAGCAGTTCTTC
13 | few | TRBJ2-5 | TRBV19 | TRBD2 | CASSVRGEETQYF | TGTGCCAGTAGTGTCCGGGGGGAAGAGACCCAGTACTTC
13 | . | TRBJ2-7 | TRBV2 | . | CASSGRDGYEQYF | TGTGCCAGCAGTGGCCGGGACGGATACGAGCAGTACTTC
17 | . | TRBJ2-4 | TRBV3-1/TRBV3-2 | TRBD2 | CASSISGLAGEGNIQYF | TGTGCCAGCAGCATATCGGGACTAGCGGGAGAGGGAAACATTCAGTACTTC